This entry lists 15 T cell receptor beta chains sequenced from one sample in a study of regulatory dendritic cells for organ transplantation. Measured with immunoSEQ multiplex PCR; TCRdb has only the in-frame clones, and not every one. The sample has over 8,500 clones; under 80% are singletons. Specimen: memory CD8+ T cells from blood. Subset denoted: CD45RO+ memory T cells. Every receptor here comes from a human donor in good health.

The chain links TRBV6-5 to TRBJ2-3; 7 nucleotides match TRBD1. In germline, CDR1 is MNHEY, CDR2 SVGAGI. The CDR3 extends over 14 amino acids. V lost 8 bases and J lost 2; bases outside the gene matches: 7. This CDR3 is CASGPGQYTDTQYF. CDR3 nucleotides: TGTGCCAGCGGCCCGGGACAGTACACAGATACGCAGTATTTT.

This chain links TRBV7-3 with TRBJ1-1; the D is unclear. Trimming removed 3 bases from V and 5 bases from J, with 16 bases in between. Germline V gives CDR1 SGHTA, CDR2 FQGTGA. The CDR3 extends over 15 amino acids. CDR3 sequence: CASSFSPGLGTEAFF. The CDR3 DNA sequence: TGTGCCAGCAGCTTCTCCCCCGGCTTGGGGACTGAAGCTTTCTTT.

This clone showed up just once. V usage is TRBV11-3 and J usage is TRBJ2-1, with D hard to call. Deletions cut 3 bases from V and 4 bases from J, with 7 bases between. Germline V gives CDR1 SGHNT, CDR2 YENEEA. The CDR3 runs 13 residues. In nucleotides, the CDR3 is TGTGCCAGCAGCTTTAGGAGTTACAATGAGCAGTTCTTC. This sequence encodes CASSFRSYNEQFF.

This clone occurred a few times. The rearrangement uses TRBV7-9 and TRBJ1-2; D is unresolved. In germline, CDR1 is SEHNR, CDR2 FQNEAQ (reference sequence). CDR3 length: 13 residues. The germline V and J ends were trimmed by 1 base and 6 bases, with 9 bases remaining between them. CDR3 nucleotides: TGTGCCAGCAGCTTAGACGGATGGAATGGCTACACCTTC. This codes for CASSLDGWNGYTF.

This clone was observed a handful of times. This chain uses TRBV6-1 with TRBJ2-7; D may be TRBD1 or TRBD2 (5 bases each). V was trimmed by 1 base and J by 2 bases, leaving 15 bases between them. CDR3 length: 16 amino acids. Per the germline V gene, CDR1 is MNHNS and CDR2 is SASEGT. CDR3 sequence (DNA): TGTGCCAGCAGTGAAGGGGTCGGGACGGCGACCTACGAGCAGTACTTC. Its translation: CASSEGVGTATYEQYF.

The chain joins TRBV2 to TRBJ1-1, with unresolved D. Trimming shortened V by 1 base and J by 6 bases, and 12 bases separated the two germline ends. Germline V gene data show CDR1 as SNHLY and CDR2 as FYNNEI. The CDR3 length is 14 residues. The CDR3 sequence is CASSEDYRHPEAFF. The CDR3 DNA follows: TGTGCCAGCAGTGAAGACTATCGGCACCCTGAAGCTTTCTTT.

The chain joins TRBV5-5 to TRBJ2-7; possible D gene TRBD2, 5 bases. Germline V gives CDR1 SGHKS, CDR2 YYEKEE (reference sequence). Trimming stripped 2 bases from V and 2 bases from J, with 11 bases between. CDR3 length equals 14 residues. The CDR3: CASSLGTGTYEQYF. The CDR3 coding sequence is TGTGCCAGCAGCTTAGGAACGGGGACCTACGAGCAGTACTTC.

The chain couples TRBV4-1 to TRBJ2-1, with D hard to call. This CDR3 contains 15 residues. In germline, CDR1 is MGHRA, CDR2 YSYEKL. The V and J ends lost 1 base and 3 bases respectively, with 10 bases between them. This chain's CDR3 is CASSQGWRIYNEQFF. CDR3 DNA sequence: TGCGCCAGCAGCCAAGGGTGGCGGATCTACAATGAGCAGTTCTTC.

V usage is TRBV7-8 and J usage is TRBJ2-7; 10 bases map to TRBD2. The CDR3 is made up of 16 amino acids. V dropped 1 base and J dropped 0; count of bases not matched to a gene: 3. Germline CDR1 reads SGHVS; CDR2 reads FQNEAQ. The CDR3 DNA reads as TGTGCCAGCAGCTTAGGGACTAGCGGTAGCTCCTACGAGCAGTACTTC. Encoded protein: CASSLGTSGSSYEQYF.

In this sample, this clone turned up a few times. The V call is TRBV29-1, the J call TRBJ2-1; no firm D call. CDR1 is SQVTM, CDR2 ANQGSEA, per germline. The CDR3 spans 13 residues. The V and J ends lost 5 bases and 4 bases respectively, with 12 bases between them. CDR3 in DNA: TGCAGCGTTCTGGTCGGATCTTACAATGAGCAGTTCTTC. Residues: CSVLVGSYNEQFF.

This chain joins TRBV4-3 and TRBJ2-1; 9 positions match TRBD1. Germline CDR1 and CDR2: LGHNA and YSLEER. This CDR3 spans 13 amino acids. V shed 4 bases, J shed 13 bases, and the junction held 8 bases outside the gene matches. CDR3 in DNA: TGCGCCAGCAGCCTTTACAGGGGGCAACCCCAGTTCTTC. Encoded protein: CASSLYRGQPQFF.

This clone was observed once. The V and J genes are TRBV10-3 and TRBJ1-1; tentative D call: TRBD1 (5 bases). The CDR3 length is 14 residues. The germline V and J ends were trimmed by 8 bases and 3 bases, with 16 bases remaining between them. Germline lookup yields CDR1 ENHRY and CDR2 SYGVKD. The CDR3 sequence: CAIENTIGDTEAFF. The CDR3 DNA reads TGTGCCATCGAAAACACCATAGGGGACACTGAAGCTTTCTTT.

This clone was picked up a small number of times. This chain uses TRBV6-5 with TRBJ1-1; D not resolved. Germline CDR1 reads MNHEY; CDR2 reads SVGAGI. The CDR3 is made up of 13 amino acids. The ends were cut back, 0 bases at V and 4 bases at J, with 6 bases in the middle. The DNA for the CDR3 is TGTGCCAGCAGTTACTCGGTGCTCACTGAAGCTTTCTTT. This sequence encodes CASSYSVLTEAFF.

The chain recombines TRBV11-2 with TRBJ2-1, with 8 bases that match TRBD2. This CDR3 contains 17 residues. CDR1 is SGHAT and CDR2 is FQNNGV in the germline V gene. V lost 2 bases to trimming and J lost 8 bases; unmatched junction nucleotides: 14. The CDR3 DNA is TGTGCCAGCAGCTTAATGAGCTCGAGCGGGAGCGGTTATGAGCAGTTCTTC. This sequence encodes CASSLMSSSGSGYEQFF.

This chain uses TRBV9 with TRBJ2-3; 7 bases are a match to TRBD1. The CDR3 runs 14 residues. Per the germline V gene, CDR1 is SGDLS and CDR2 is YYNGEE. With 3 bases clipped from V and 1 base from J, the junction kept 2 bases outside the gene matches. CDR3 in DNA: TGTGCCAGCAGCGACGGACAGGGCACAGATACGCAGTATTTT. Translated: CASSDGQGTDTQYF.